A single sample gave rise to the 14 T cell receptor beta chains below, sequenced in a study of cytomegalovirus exposure and HLA in healthy donors. Vbeta (60) and Jbeta (13) primers were used in the PCR. Sequencing used immunoSEQ multiplex PCR; TCRdb keeps in-frame clones, though not all of them. This sample carries under 150,000 clones, roughly four fifths of them seen once, and the ten largest clones take approximately 1.7%. Sequencing was done on a sample of PBMCs. These receptor sequences come from a woman aged 50 to 60 in good health and CMV-seronegative.

The chain uses TRBV10-2 and TRBJ2-7, with a possible D match to TRBD2 (5 bases). Germline V CDR1 and CDR2: WSHSY, SAAADI. The CDR3 totals 15 residues. The V and J ends lost 6 bases and 9 bases respectively, with 24 bases between them. This CDR3 reads CASRDAGLVWAGQYV. CDR3 DNA: TGCGCCAGCAGGGATGCCGGACTGGTATGGGCCGGGCAGTACGTC.

This clone was detected only a few times. The V call is TRBV5-4, the J call TRBJ1-1; D call uncertain. CDR1 is SGHNT, CDR2 YYREEE, per germline (reference sequence). The CDR3 sequence is 15 residues long. The V and J ends lost 1 base and 1 base respectively, with 11 bases between them. CDR3 bases: TGTGCCAGCAGCTTGTTTGGGGAGTCGAACACTGAAGCTTTCTTT. As protein: CASSLFGESNTEAFF.

The chain is built from TRBV28 and TRBJ1-2; TRBD1 is a possible D gene (5 bases). The CDR3 runs to 12 residues. Trimming left V 8 bases short and J 8 bases short, with 15 bases between. Germline lookup yields CDR1 MDHEN and CDR2 SYDVKM. DNA of the CDR3: TGTGCCAGCGCAATTGGGGGAGGCGGCTACACCTTC. Its protein is CASAIGGGGYTF.

The CDR3 sequence is CASSLAIGSRTSYNEQFF. DNA for the CDR3: TGTGCCAGCAGCTTAGCGATCGGTTCGCGTACCTCCTACAATGAGCAGTTCTTC. The gene calls are TRBV7-8 and TRBJ2-1; no clear D. Trimming removed 0 bases from V and 0 bases from J, with 15 bases in between. Germline values: CDR1 SGHVS, CDR2 FQNEAQ. This CDR3 has 18 amino acids.

This clone was seen a handful of times. The chain links TRBV30 to TRBJ1-1; D remains ambiguous. CDR3 length: 14 residues. V was pared by 3 bases and J by 1 base, with 12 bases between. The germline gives CDR1 GTSNPN, CDR2 SVGIG (reference sequence). CDR3 coding DNA: TGTGCCTGGAGCGTAATGCGGAGGAACACTGAAGCTTTCTTT. This encodes CAWSVMRRNTEAFF.

This chain links TRBV6-6 with TRBJ2-3; 8 positions agree with TRBD2. J gave up 4 bases and V 4 bases, and 7 bases lay outside the gene matches. The germline V gene encodes CDR1 MNHNY and CDR2 SVGAGI (reference sequence). The CDR3 spans 15 residues. CDR3 nucleotides: TGTGCCAGCAGTTCACCCTCGCGGGAGGCAGATACGCAGTATTTT. Protein: CASSSPSREADTQYF.

This chain joins TRBV15 and TRBJ1-4, with 7 nucleotides matching TRBD1. V dropped 5 bases and J dropped 7; count of bases not matched to a gene: 10. The CDR3 sequence is 15 residues long. CDR1 is LNHNV, CDR2 YYDKDF, per germline (reference sequence). CDR3: CATSSPGQFSEKLFF. CDR3 in DNA: TGTGCCACCAGCTCCCCGGGACAGTTCTCTGAAAAACTGTTTTTT.

Turning to this clone: One junction end disagrees with the germline gene, perhaps due to a read error. CDR3 nucleotide sequence: TGCGCCAGCCCCTGCATGCGTGCGGGAGGGCCCCGCAATCGCGACTTC. This gives the protein CASPCMRAGGPRNRDF. V and J are TRBV5-1 and TRBJ2-5; 9 bases match TRBD2. The CDR3 is 16 residues long. In germline, CDR1 is SGHRS, CDR2 YFSETQ.

To note about this clone: An end of the junction differs from the germline gene, which may be a read error. In the same sample, other DNA sequences code for this CDR3. V usage is TRBV5-1 and J usage is TRBJ2-5; TRBD2 might be the D (7 bases). The CDR3 extends over 14 amino acids. Germline V CDR1 and CDR2: SGHRS, YFSETQ. Here the CDR3 reads CASSLEGGEETQYF. CDR3 bases: TGCGCCAGTAGCTTGGAAGGGGGGGAAGAGACCCAGTACTTC.

This clone came up a few times. The chain couples TRBV10-2 to TRBJ2-3; D is ambiguous. CDR1 is WSHSY, CDR2 SAAADI, per germline. With 4 bases removed from V and 2 bases from J, the gap between germline ends came to 4 bases. The CDR3 runs 12 residues. CDR3 in amino acids: CASSAITDTQYF. The CDR3 DNA follows: TGCGCCAGCAGTGCAATCACAGATACGCAGTATTTT.

This clone occurred a few times. This rearrangement joins TRBV28 to TRBJ2-5, with a tentative D call TRBD2 (5 bases). Germline V lookup: CDR1 MDHEN, CDR2 SYDVKM. The V gene lost 3 bases and the J gene lost 2 bases, with 13 bases spanning the gap. CDR3 length equals 15 residues. The CDR3 region is CASSLASSYQETQYF. CDR3 DNA sequence: TGTGCCAGCAGTTTGGCTAGCTCTTATCAAGAGACCCAGTACTTC.

The rearrangement joins TRBV19 to TRBJ2-5, with 7 bases fitting TRBD1. Losses at the gene ends were 6 bases for V and 1 base for J; bases not matched to a gene: 2. This CDR3 spans 13 amino acids. Germline CDR1 is LNHDA and CDR2 is SQIVND (reference sequence). CDR3 in amino acids: CASSQGVQETQYF. The CDR3, as DNA: TGTGCCAGTAGCCAGGGGGTCCAAGAGACCCAGTACTTC. The entire variable domain, with the rest obtained from reference TRBV19 and TRBJ2-5, is as follows: DGGITQSPKYLFRKEGQNVTLSCEQNLNHDAMYWYRQDPGQGLRLIYYSQIVNDFQKGDIAEGYSVSREKKESFPLTVTSAQKNPTAFYLCASSQGVQETQYFGPGTRLLVL.

This clone was recorded once. The chain links TRBV27 to TRBJ2-1; TRBD1 agrees at 10 bases. Germline CDR1 reads MNHEY; CDR2 reads SMNVEV (reference sequence). The ends lost 3 bases at V and 8 bases at J; junction bases unmatched: 13. The CDR3 sequence is 17 residues long. In DNA, the CDR3 is TGTGCCAGCAGTTTGTTGACAGGGGGCGCCAAATTCGATGAGCAGTTCTTC. Translation gives CASSLLTGGAKFDEQFF.

The CDR3 is CASGAGGLGDTQYF. The CDR3 bases are TGCGCCAGCGGAGCGGGAGGGCTGGGGGATACGCAGTATTTT. The V call is TRBV5-1, the J call TRBJ2-3, with TRBD2 identical over 10 bases. Trimming cost V 7 bases and J 6 bases; bases outside gene matches: 8. CDR3 size: 14 residues. The germline V gene has CDR1 SGHRS and CDR2 YFSETQ.